This T cell receptor beta chain was identified in a study of T cells and Merkel cell carcinoma outcomes. The protocol was immunoSEQ multiplex PCR, while the TCRdb copy is restricted to in-frame clones and leaves out a portion. The sample includes about 15,000 clones, roughly 80% seen only once; the top ten take 9%. The CDR3 sequence is 14 residues long. Germline CDR1 MNHNY, CDR2 SVGAGI (reference sequence). Deletions cut 5 bases from V and 1 base from J, with 11 bases between. This clone was recorded only once. The receptor was isolated from a human donor with Merkel cell carcinoma. The sequenced material came from tumor tissue from Merkel cell carcinoma. The genes are TRBV6-6 and TRBJ1-1; D uncertain. The CDR3 sequence is CASSAPIPNTEAFF. As DNA, the CDR3 is TGTGCCAGCAGTGCGCCTATACCGAACACTGAAGCTTTCTTT.